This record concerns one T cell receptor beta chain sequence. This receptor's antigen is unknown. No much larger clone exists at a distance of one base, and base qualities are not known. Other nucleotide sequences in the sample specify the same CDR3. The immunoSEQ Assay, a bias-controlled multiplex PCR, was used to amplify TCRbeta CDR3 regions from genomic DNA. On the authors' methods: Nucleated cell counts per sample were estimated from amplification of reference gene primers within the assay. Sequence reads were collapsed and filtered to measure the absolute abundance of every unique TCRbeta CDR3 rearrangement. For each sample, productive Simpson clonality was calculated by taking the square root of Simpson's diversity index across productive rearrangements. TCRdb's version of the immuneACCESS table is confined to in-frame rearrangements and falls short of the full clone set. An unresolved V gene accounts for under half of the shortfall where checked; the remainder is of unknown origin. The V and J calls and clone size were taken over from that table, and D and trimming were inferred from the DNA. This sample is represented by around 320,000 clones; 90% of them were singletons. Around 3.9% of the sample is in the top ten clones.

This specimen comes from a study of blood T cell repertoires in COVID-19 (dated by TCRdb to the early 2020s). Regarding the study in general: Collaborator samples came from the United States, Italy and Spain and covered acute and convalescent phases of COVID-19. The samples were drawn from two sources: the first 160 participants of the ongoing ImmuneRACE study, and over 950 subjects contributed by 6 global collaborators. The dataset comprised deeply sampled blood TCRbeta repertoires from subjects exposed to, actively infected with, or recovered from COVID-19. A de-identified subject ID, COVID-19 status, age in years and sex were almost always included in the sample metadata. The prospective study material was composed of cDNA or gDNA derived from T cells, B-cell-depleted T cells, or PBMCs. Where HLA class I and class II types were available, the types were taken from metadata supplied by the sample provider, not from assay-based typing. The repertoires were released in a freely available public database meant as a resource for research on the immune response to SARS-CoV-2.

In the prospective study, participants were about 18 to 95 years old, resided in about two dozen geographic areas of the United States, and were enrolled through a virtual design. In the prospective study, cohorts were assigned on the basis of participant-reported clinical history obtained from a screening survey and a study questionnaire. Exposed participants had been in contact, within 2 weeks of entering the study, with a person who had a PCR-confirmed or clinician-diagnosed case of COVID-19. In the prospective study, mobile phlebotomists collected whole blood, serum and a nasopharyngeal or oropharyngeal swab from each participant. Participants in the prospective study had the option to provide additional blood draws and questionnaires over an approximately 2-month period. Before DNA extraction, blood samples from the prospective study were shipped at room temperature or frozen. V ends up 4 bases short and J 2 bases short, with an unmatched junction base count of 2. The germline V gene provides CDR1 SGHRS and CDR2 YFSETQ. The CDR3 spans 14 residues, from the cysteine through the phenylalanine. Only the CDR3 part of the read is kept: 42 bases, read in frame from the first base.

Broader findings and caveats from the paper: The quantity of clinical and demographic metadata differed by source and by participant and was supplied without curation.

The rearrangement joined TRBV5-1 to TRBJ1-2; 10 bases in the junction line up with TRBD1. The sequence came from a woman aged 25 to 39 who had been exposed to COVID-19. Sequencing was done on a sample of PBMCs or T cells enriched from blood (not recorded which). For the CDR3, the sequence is CASSAGQGNYGYTF. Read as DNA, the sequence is TGCGCCAGCAGCGCGGGACAGGGGAACTATGGCTACACCTTC.